Shown below are 23 T cell receptor beta chains from a single sample sequenced in a study of blood T cell repertoires in COVID-19 (dated by TCRdb to 2018 to 2021). Libraries were made using the immunoSEQ multiplex PCR assay. TCRdb obtained this table from immuneACCESS and retained in-frame rearrangements with V and J assigned. These tables miss some clones; where compared with another copy, unresolved V genes account for less than half of the shortfall, and the remainder is unexplained. The sample table records around 110,000 clones; approximately 80% of these occur just once. Roughly 4.3% of the sample rests with the top ten. The sequenced sample consisted of peripheral blood. The receptor set was obtained from a woman in her seventies with acute or convalescent COVID-19.

Note on this clone: Other DNA sequences in this specimen translate into the identical CDR3. The chain employs TRBV7-9 and TRBJ1-1, with D possibly TRBD1 on 6 matching bases. The CDR3 consists of 13 residues. Trimming stripped 5 bases from V and 5 bases from J, with 12 bases between. CDR1 is SEHNR and CDR2 is FQNEAQ in the germline V gene (reference sequence). The CDR3 region has the DNA TGTGCCAGCAGCCTAGAGGGGGGGACTGAAGCTTTCTTT. Its protein is CASSLEGGTEAFF.

The chain employs TRBV7-8 and TRBJ1-1; D is ambiguous. CDR1 and CDR2 (germline): SGHVS, FQNEAQ. The CDR3 covers 15 residues. V was trimmed by 5 bases and J by 1 base, leaving 14 bases between them. In nucleotides, the CDR3 is TGTGCCAGCAGCCCATCGCGGATTTCGAACACTGAAGCTTTCTTT. Residues: CASSPSRISNTEAFF.

This clone occurred once. The genes are TRBV5-4 and TRBJ2-5; possibly TRBD2 for D (6 bases). The germline V gene encodes CDR1 SGHNT and CDR2 YYREEE (reference sequence). The CDR3 is 15 amino acids. V gave up 4 bases and J gave up 3 bases, with 16 bases separating them. The CDR3 reads CASSQLTSREETQYF. The CDR3 region has the DNA TGTGCCAGCAGCCAACTTACTAGCCGTGAAGAGACCCAGTACTTC.

This clone was counted a single time. CDR3 DNA sequence: TGTGCCAGCAGCCCGCCGGGGGGGACCGGGGAGCTGTTTTTT. This gives the protein CASSPPGGTGELFF. The rearrangement links TRBV5-4 to TRBJ2-2; the match to TRBD2 covers 8 bases. Trimming removed 4 bases from V and 5 bases from J; junction bases left unmatched: 4. The germline V gene has CDR1 SGHNT and CDR2 YYREEE (reference sequence). There are 14 residues in the CDR3.

This chain links TRBV18 with TRBJ2-7; TRBD2 aligns across 9 bases. CDR3 length: 14 residues. Germline V CDR1 and CDR2: KGHSH, LQKENI. Trimming took 3 bases from V and 4 from J; bases not matched to a gene: 4. The CDR3 region has the DNA TGTGCCAGCTCACCCTCCACTAGCGGGTACGAGCAGTACGTC. It encodes CASSPSTSGYEQYV.

In its sample, this clone was seen a few times. The chain has TRBV7-9 and TRBJ1-2; D remains ambiguous. The CDR3 sequence is 12 residues long. Germline V CDR1 and CDR2: SEHNR, FQNEAQ (reference sequence). V lost 2 bases and J lost 6, with 7 bases in between. The CDR3 DNA is TGTGCCAGCAGCTTACGTGCGGATGGCTACACCTTC. It specifies CASSLRADGYTF.

The chain carries TRBV12-3 or TRBV12-4 and TRBJ1-1; D remains unclear. V gave up 4 bases and J gave up 7 bases, with 10 bases separating them. CDR3 size: 12 residues. The CDR3 here is CASSSGAGEAFF. CDR3 in DNA: TGTGCCAGCAGTTCGGGTGCGGGTGAAGCTTTCTTT.

This clone was counted a single time. The chain uses TRBV4-1 and TRBJ1-5, with TRBD1 identical over 7 bases. V lost 1 base to trimming and J lost 6 bases; unmatched junction nucleotides: 12. The CDR3 runs 17 residues. The germline V gene has CDR1 MGHRA and CDR2 YSYEKL. As DNA, the CDR3 is TGCGCCAGCAGCCAAGGGCCCCCAGGGGGTCTGGGTCAGCCCCAGCATTTT. It is translated as CASSQGPPGGLGQPQHF.

The chain combines TRBV7-2 with TRBJ1-4; 7 nucleotides line up with TRBD1. The CDR3 covers 14 residues. V trimming: 5 bases; J trimming: 12 bases; junction bases outside the gene matches: 12. In germline, CDR1 is SGHTA, CDR2 FQGNSA. As DNA, the CDR3 is TGTGCCAGCAGCCCTAACAGGGGCGTGGGGCAACTGTTTTTT. Translating it yields CASSPNRGVGQLFF.

The V and J genes are TRBV7-2 and TRBJ1-2; weak D call: TRBD1 (5 bases). V was clipped by 5 bases and J by 4 bases, with 17 bases between them. Germline values: CDR1 SGHTA, CDR2 FQGNSA. The CDR3 length is 15 residues. CDR3 nucleotides: TGTGCCAGCAGCCAGACAGCTCGGGCCTCCTATGGCTACACCTTC. Its protein is CASSQTARASYGYTF.

J is TRBJ2-2 and V is TRBV5-1; 14 bases agree with TRBD2. CDR1 and CDR2 from the germline V gene are SGHRS and YFSETQ. The ends lost 0 bases at V and 4 bases at J; junction bases unmatched: 5. CDR3 length: 18 amino acids. The CDR3 coding sequence is TGCGCCAGCAGCTTGGCGACTAGCGGGGGGGCCCGCACCGGGGAGCTGTTTTTT. Translation: CASSLATSGGARTGELFF. Looking up the rest from reference TRBV5-1 and TRBJ2-2 gives the full variable domain: KAGVTQTPRYLIKTRGQQVTLSCSPISGHRSVSWYQQTPGQGLQFLFEYFSETQRNKGNFPGRFSGRQFSNSRSEMNVSTLELGDSALYLCASSLATSGGARTGELFFGEGSRLTVL.

V gene TRBV25-1 combines with J gene TRBJ1-1; no clear D. The V end was cut by 2 bases, the J end by 7 bases, with 11 bases between. Germline V CDR1 and CDR2: MGHDK, SYGVNS. CDR3 size: 13 residues. CDR3: CASSELAGVEAFF. CDR3 nucleotides: TGTGCCAGCAGTGAACTGGCGGGTGTTGAAGCTTTCTTT. The full variable domain, in which reference TRBV25-1 and TRBJ1-1 provide the parts outside the CDR3, is EADIYQTPRYLVIGTGKKITLECSQTMGHDKMYWYQQDPGMELHLIHYSYGVNSTEKGDLSSESTVSRIRTEHFPLTLESARPSHTSQYLCASSELAGVEAFFGQGTRLTVV.

This clone occurred a few times. The chain is built from TRBV7-2 and TRBJ1-3; D is unresolved. Germline CDR1 is SGHTA and CDR2 is FQGNSA. The CDR3 runs 11 residues. Trimming removed 5 bases at V and 7 bases at J, with 6 bases between. The CDR3 nucleotides are TGTGCCAGCAGCCCTACGAACACCATATATTTT. Protein: CASSPTNTIYF. Supplemented by reference TRBV7-2 and TRBJ1-3, the full variable domain reads GAGVSQSPSNKVTEKGKDVELRCDPISGHTALYWYRQSLGQGLEFLIYFQGNSAPDKSGLPSDRFSAERTGGSVSTLTIQRTQQEDSAVYLCASSPTNTIYFGEGSWLTVV.

The chain carries TRBV10-3 and TRBJ2-1, with D possibly TRBD2 on 6 matching bases. Germline loops: CDR1 ENHRY, CDR2 SYGVKD. The CDR3 totals 12 residues. V lost 8 bases to trimming and J lost 5 bases, with 10 bases between them. The CDR3 region is CAIGGADNEQFF. The CDR3 DNA reads as TGTGCCATCGGCGGGGCGGACAATGAGCAGTTCTTC.

The count of this clone is one. The J gene is TRBJ2-3, the V gene TRBV12-3 or TRBV12-4, with a weak D call TRBD2 (5 bases). With 6 bases removed from V and 0 bases from J, the gap between germline ends came to 7 bases. The CDR3 loop spans 13 amino acids. In DNA form, the CDR3 reads TGTGCCAGCAGCCGGACTAGCACAGATACGCAGTATTTT. Translation gives CASSRTSTDTQYF.

CDR3 sequence (DNA): TGTGCCAGCACCCGACGGGACTCCTATGGCTACACCTTC. It encodes CASTRRDSYGYTF. V and J are TRBV12-3 or TRBV12-4 and TRBJ1-2; tentatively, D is TRBD1 (5 bases). This CDR3 has 13 residues. Deletions cut 7 bases from V and 4 bases from J, with 13 bases between.

V is TRBV18 and J is TRBJ1-4; no clear D gene. The germline V gene has CDR1 KGHSH and CDR2 LQKENI. The CDR3 runs 15 residues. Trimming cost V 5 bases and J 0 bases, with 10 bases left between them. The DNA of the CDR3 is TGTGCCAGCTCATCGACACTCGCAACTAATGAAAAACTGTTTTTT. This sequence encodes CASSSTLATNEKLFF. Filled out from reference TRBV18 and TRBJ1-4, the complete variable domain reads NAGVMQNPRHLVRRRGQEARLRCSPMKGHSHVYWYRQLPEEGLKFMVYLQKENIIDESGMPKERFSAEFPKEGPSILRIQQVVRGDSAAYFCASSSTLATNEKLFFGSGTQLSVL.

V gene TRBV7-2 combines with J gene TRBJ2-3; TRBD2 agrees at 7 bases. With V trimmed by 8 bases and J by 1 base, 12 bases remained unmatched. The CDR3 contains 16 residues. Germline values: CDR1 SGHTA, CDR2 FQGNSA. The CDR3 reads CASGGVRDWGTDTQYF. Written as DNA, the CDR3 is TGTGCCAGCGGGGGGGTCCGGGACTGGGGCACAGATACGCAGTATTTT.

The V call is TRBV5-1, the J call TRBJ2-1, with 12 positions matching TRBD2. This CDR3 is 15 amino acids long. In germline, CDR1 is SGHRS, CDR2 YFSETQ. With V trimmed by 4 bases and J by 7 bases, 6 bases remained unmatched. The CDR3 coding sequence is TGCGCCAGCAGCCCCCTAGCGGGGGGGCAGAATGAGCAGTTCTTC. It encodes CASSPLAGGQNEQFF.

V is TRBV11-3 and J is TRBJ1-2; 7 positions match TRBD1. The CDR3 length is 13 residues. V trimming: 5 bases; J trimming: 5 bases; junction bases outside the gene matches: 5. Germline CDR1 is SGHNT and CDR2 is YENEEA. The CDR3 DNA reads TGTGCCAGCAGCCAGGGGGGTTTTTATGGCTACACCTTC. This translates into CASSQGGFYGYTF.

The chain is built from TRBV7-9 and TRBJ1-5, with TRBD1 as a possible D gene (6 bases). V gave up 3 bases and J gave up 7 bases, with 10 bases separating them. The CDR3 runs to 13 residues. Germline assignment: CDR1 SEHNR and CDR2 FQNEAQ (reference sequence). The CDR3 nucleotides are TGTGCCAGCAGCTTCCAGAGGGGGCAGCCCCAGCATTTT. Residues: CASSFQRGQPQHF.

J is TRBJ2-6 and V is TRBV27; no clear D gene. V dropped 6 bases and J dropped 3 bases, with 15 bases sitting between them. This CDR3 is 16 amino acids long. Germline V gene data show CDR1 as MNHEY and CDR2 as SMNVEV (reference sequence). CDR3 amino acids: CASSPTEISGANVLTF. CDR3 DNA: TGTGCCAGCAGCCCAACCGAGATAAGTGGGGCCAACGTCCTGACTTTC.

The rearrangement uses TRBV7-8 and TRBJ2-7; no clear D gene. Trimming took 1 base from V and 4 from J, leaving 8 bases between them. The CDR3 sequence is 13 residues long. Germline lookup yields CDR1 SGHVS and CDR2 FQNEAQ. The CDR3 region is CASSLVAHYEQYF. In DNA form, the CDR3 reads TGTGCCAGCAGCTTAGTTGCGCATTACGAGCAGTACTTC.